This T cell receptor beta chain is from a study of cytomegalovirus exposure and HLA in healthy donors. Study results and limitations: Per published reports, the classifier diagnosed cytomegalovirus status with high specificity and sensitivity. Specific recognition of CMV antigens was confirmed in vitro for three chains (all CMV-associated). Cytomegalovirus association was listed for 150 or so TCR beta chains.

Regarding this clone: Its antigen is still unknown.

V lost 5 bases, J lost 7 bases, and 12 bases lay in between. The CDR3 runs to 13 residues. Per germline, CDR1 LNHDA and CDR2 SQIVND (reference sequence). Profiling relied on immunoSEQ multiplex PCR, and the TCRdb table lists in-frame clones only, not all of them. Of roughly 110,000 clones in the sample, less than 90% were seen once. The sequence was collected from a woman aged 18-35 years in good health and CMV-seropositive. This chain connects TRBV19 to TRBJ1-5; D might be TRBD1 (5 bases). Sequencing was performed on PBMCs. CDR3 in amino acids: CASSSQGGQPQHF. The CDR3 DNA reads TGTGCCAGTAGTTCGCAGGGTGGGCAGCCCCAGCATTTT.